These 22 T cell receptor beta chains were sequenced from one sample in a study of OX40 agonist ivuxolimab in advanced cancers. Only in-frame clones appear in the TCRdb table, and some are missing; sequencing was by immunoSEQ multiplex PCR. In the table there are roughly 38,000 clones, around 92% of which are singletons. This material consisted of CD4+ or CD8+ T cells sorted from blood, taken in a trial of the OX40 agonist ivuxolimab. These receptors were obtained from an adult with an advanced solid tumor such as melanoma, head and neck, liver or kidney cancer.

DNA for the CDR3: TGCGCCAGCAGCTTAGCGCCTAGCGGGGGGGCGGACAATGAGCAGTTCTTC. Translating it yields CASSLAPSGGADNEQFF. This chain connects TRBV5-1 to TRBJ2-1, with TRBD2 matching 12 bases. V gave up 2 bases and J gave up 5 bases; unmatched junction bases: 8. Germline CDR1 SGHRS, CDR2 YFSETQ. The CDR3 is made up of 17 amino acids.

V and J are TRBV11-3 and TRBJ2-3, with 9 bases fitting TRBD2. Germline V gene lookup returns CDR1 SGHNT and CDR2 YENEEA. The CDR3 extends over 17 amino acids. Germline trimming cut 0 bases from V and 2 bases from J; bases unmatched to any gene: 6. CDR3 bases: TGTGCCAGCAGCTTAGACAGCGGGGGGCTATTCACAGATACGCAGTATTTT. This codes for CASSLDSGGLFTDTQYF.

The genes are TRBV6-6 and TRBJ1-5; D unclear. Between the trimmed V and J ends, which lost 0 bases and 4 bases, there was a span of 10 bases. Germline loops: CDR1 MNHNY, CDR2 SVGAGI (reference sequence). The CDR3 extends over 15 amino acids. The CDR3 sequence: CASSYSILGNQPQHF. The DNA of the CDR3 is TGTGCCAGCAGTTACTCGATCCTCGGTAATCAGCCCCAGCATTTT.

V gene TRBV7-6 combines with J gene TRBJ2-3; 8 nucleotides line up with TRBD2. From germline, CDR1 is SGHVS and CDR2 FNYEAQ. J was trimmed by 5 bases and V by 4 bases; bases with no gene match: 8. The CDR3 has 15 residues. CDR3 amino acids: CASSSHRGGGDTQYF. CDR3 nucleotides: TGTGCCAGCAGCTCACATCGGGGGGGAGGAGATACGCAGTATTTT.

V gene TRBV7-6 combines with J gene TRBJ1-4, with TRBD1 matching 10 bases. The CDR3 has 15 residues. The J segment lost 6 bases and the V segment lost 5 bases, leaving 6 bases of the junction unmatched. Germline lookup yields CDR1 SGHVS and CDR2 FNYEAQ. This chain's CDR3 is CASSPRDRGHEKLFF. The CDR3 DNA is TGTGCCAGCAGCCCCCGGGACAGGGGACATGAAAAACTGTTTTTT. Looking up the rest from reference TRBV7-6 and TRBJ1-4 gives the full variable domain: GAGVSQSPRYKVTKRGQDVALRCDPISGHVSLYWYRQALGQGPEFLTYFNYEAQQDKSGLPNDRFSAERPEGSISTLTIQRTEQRDSAMYRCASSPRDRGHEKLFFGSGTQLSVL.

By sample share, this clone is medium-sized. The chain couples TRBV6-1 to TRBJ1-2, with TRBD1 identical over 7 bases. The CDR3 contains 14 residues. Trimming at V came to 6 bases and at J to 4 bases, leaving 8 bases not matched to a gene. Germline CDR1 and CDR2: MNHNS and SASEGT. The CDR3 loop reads CASSFQGQTYGYTF. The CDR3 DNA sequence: TGTGCCAGCAGCTTCCAGGGACAGACCTATGGCTACACCTTC.

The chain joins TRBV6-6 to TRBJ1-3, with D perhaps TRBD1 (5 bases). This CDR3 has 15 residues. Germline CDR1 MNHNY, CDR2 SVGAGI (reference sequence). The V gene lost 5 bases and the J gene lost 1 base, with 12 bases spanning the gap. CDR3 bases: TGTGCCAGCAGTACTCAGGACACATCTGGAAACACCATATATTTT. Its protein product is CASSTQDTSGNTIYF.

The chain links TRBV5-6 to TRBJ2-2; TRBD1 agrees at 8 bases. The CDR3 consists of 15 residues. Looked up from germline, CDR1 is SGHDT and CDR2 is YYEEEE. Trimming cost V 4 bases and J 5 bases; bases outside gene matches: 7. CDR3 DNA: TGTGCCAGCAGCAACCTGGACAGGGTAACCGGGGAGCTGTTTTTT. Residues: CASSNLDRVTGELFF.

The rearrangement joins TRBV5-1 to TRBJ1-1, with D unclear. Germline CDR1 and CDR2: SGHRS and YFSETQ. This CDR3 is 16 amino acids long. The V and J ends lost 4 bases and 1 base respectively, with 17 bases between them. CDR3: CASSPGVWTGNTEAFF. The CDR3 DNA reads TGCGCCAGCAGCCCCGGCGTCTGGACGGGGAACACTGAAGCTTTCTTT.

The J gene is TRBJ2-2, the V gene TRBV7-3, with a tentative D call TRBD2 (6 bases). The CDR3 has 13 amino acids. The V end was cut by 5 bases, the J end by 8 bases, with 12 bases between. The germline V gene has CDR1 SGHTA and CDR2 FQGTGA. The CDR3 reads CASSPRAGGELFF. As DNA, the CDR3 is TGTGCCAGCAGCCCCCGGGCGGGAGGGGAGCTGTTTTTT.

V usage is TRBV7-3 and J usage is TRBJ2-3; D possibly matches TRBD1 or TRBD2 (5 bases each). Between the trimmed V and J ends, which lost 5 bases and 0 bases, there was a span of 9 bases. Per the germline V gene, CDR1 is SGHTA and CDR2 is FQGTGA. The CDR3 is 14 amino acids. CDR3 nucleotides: TGTGCCAGCAGCCCCGGGGCTAGCACAGATACGCAGTATTTT. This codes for CASSPGASTDTQYF.

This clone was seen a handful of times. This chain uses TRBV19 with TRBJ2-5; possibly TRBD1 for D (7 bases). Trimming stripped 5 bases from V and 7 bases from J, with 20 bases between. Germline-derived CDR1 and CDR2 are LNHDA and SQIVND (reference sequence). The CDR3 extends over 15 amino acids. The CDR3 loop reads CASSASPGGGGTQYF. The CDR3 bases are TGTGCCAGTAGTGCATCTCCAGGGGGAGGTGGGACCCAGTACTTC. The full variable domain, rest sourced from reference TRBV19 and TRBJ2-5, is DGGITQSPKYLFRKEGQNVTLSCEQNLNHDAMYWYRQDPGQGLRLIYYSQIVNDFQKGDIAEGYSVSREKKESFPLTVTSAQKNPTAFYLCASSASPGGGGTQYFGPGTRLLVL.

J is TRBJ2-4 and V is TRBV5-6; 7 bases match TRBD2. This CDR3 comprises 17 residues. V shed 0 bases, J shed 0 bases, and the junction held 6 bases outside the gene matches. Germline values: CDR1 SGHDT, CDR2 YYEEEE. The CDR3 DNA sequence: TGTGCCAGCAGCTTGGAGAGGGCGGGGGAAGCCAAAAACATTCAGTACTTC. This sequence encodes CASSLERAGEAKNIQYF.

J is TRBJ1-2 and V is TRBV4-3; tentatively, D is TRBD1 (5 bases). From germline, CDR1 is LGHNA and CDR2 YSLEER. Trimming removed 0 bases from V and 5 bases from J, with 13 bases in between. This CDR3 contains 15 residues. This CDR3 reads CASSQDWGQVYGYTF. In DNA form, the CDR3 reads TGCGCCAGCAGCCAAGATTGGGGCCAGGTTTATGGCTACACCTTC.

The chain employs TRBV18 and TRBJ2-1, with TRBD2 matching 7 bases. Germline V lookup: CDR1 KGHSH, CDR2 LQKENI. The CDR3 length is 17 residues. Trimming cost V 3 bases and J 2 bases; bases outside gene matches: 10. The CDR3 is CASSPSGPGGPYNEQFF. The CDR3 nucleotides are TGTGCCAGCTCACCTAGCGGGCCCGGGGGACCCTACAATGAGCAGTTCTTC.

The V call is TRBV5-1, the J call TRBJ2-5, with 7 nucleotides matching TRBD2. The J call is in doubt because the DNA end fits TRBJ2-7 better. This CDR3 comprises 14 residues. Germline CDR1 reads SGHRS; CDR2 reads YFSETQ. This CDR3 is CASSLGEGPYEQYF. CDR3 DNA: TGCGCCAGCAGCTTGGGGGAGGGCCCCTACGAGCAGTACTTC.

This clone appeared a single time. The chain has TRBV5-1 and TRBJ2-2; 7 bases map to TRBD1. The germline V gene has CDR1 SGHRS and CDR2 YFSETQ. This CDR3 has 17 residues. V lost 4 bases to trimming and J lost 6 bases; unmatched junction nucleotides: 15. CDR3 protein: CASSLRNAGTAAGELFF. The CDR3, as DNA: TGCGCCAGCAGCCTAAGAAACGCCGGGACAGCGGCCGGGGAGCTGTTTTTT.

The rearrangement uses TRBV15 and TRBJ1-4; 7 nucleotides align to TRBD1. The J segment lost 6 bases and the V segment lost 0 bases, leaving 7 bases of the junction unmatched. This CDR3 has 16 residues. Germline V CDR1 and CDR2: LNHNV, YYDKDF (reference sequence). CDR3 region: CATSRDSIGQDEKLFF. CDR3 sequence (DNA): TGTGCCACCAGCAGAGATAGTATTGGACAGGATGAAAAACTGTTTTTT.

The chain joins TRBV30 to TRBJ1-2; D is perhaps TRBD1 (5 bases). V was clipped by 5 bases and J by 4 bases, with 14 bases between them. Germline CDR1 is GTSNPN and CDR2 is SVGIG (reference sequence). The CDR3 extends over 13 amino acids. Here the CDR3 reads CAWGGGSSYGYTF. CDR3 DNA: TGTGCCTGGGGGGGAGGGTCCTCCTATGGCTACACCTTC.

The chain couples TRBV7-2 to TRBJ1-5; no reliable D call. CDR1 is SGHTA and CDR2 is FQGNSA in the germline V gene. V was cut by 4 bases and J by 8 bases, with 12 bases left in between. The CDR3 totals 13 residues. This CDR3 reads CASSSRMGEPQHF. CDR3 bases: TGTGCCAGCAGCTCTAGAATGGGTGAGCCCCAGCATTTT. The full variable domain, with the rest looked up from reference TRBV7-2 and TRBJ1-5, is GAGVSQSPSNKVTEKGKDVELRCDPISGHTALYWYRQSLGQGLEFLIYFQGNSAPDKSGLPSDRFSAERTGGSVSTLTIQRTQQEDSAVYLCASSSRMGEPQHFGDGTRLSIL.

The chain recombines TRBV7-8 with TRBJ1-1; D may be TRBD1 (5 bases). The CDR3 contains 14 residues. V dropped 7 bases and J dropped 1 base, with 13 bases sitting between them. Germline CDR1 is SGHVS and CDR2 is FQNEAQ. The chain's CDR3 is CASKWGRGNTEAFF. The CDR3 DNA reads TGTGCCAGCAAGTGGGGACGGGGGAACACTGAAGCTTTCTTT.

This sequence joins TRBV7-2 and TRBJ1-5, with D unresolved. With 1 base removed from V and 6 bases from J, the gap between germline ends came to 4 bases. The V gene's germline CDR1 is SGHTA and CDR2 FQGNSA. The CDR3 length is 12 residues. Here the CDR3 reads CASSLGTQPQHF. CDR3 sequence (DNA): TGTGCCAGCAGCTTAGGGACTCAGCCCCAGCATTTT.